A selection of T cell receptor beta chains follows, all from one sample in a study of blood T cell repertoires in COVID-19. Profiling relied on immunoSEQ multiplex PCR, and the TCRdb table lists in-frame clones only, not all of them. Counted here are about 35,000 clones, about 85% occurring once; the ten biggest clones make up 44%. Material: peripheral blood. The receptor set was obtained from a man aged 55 to 70 with active or convalescent COVID-19. The CDR3 runs from the conserved cysteine through the conserved F or W. The D gene is left open where the match is weak. Clone size is stated in some rows and not others, as once, few, many or a class when expanded.

>.|TRBV6-5|few|TRBJ1-5
TGTGCCAGCAGAGGCCAGGGTGCTGGCAATCAGCCCCAGCATTTT
CASRGQGAGNQPQHF
>.|TRBV18|.|TRBJ2-5
TGTGCCAGCTCACCGTCTACAGGGGAGACCCAGTACTTC
CASSPSTGETQYF
>.|TRBV27|.|TRBJ1-6
TGTGCCAGCACCGAGAGAAGGACATTTCGGGCCAATTCACCCCTCCACTTT
CASTERRTFRANSPLHF
>.|TRBV5-1|once|TRBJ1-1
TGCGCCAGCAGCTTGGAAGGGGCCACTGAAGCTTTCTTT
CASSLEGATEAFF
>.|TRBV19|.|TRBJ2-1
TGTGCCAGTAGTATAACTGCGGGGAACTACAATGAGCAGTTCTTC
CASSITAGNYNEQFF
>TRBD1|TRBV27|.|TRBJ1-5
TGTGCCAGCAGGCCTACCGCCCGGGACAGGGGACAGCCCCAGCATTTT
CASRPTARDRGQPQHF
>.|TRBV5-1|.|TRBJ1-1
TGCGCCAGCAGTTGGACAGAACTGAACACTGAAGCTTTCTTT
CASSWTELNTEAFF
>TRBD1|TRBV20-1|few|TRBJ1-5
TGCAGTGCTAGTAGGGGGCAGGGCGCGGTTCAGCCCCAGCATTTT
CSASRGQGAVQPQHF
>.|TRBV24-1|.|TRBJ1-2
TGTGCCACCAGTGCGAGGAGGGACCAGGGCTACACCTTC
CATSARRDQGYTF
>TRBD2|TRBV11-2|.|TRBJ2-3
TGTGCCAGCAGCTCAAGGCGGGGGGACCTCACAGATACGCAGTATTTT
CASSSRRGDLTDTQYF
>.|TRBV28|.|TRBJ2-3
TGTGCCAGCAGTCCGCTCAGTTTAGATACGCAGTATTTT
CASSPLSLDTQYF
>.|TRBV5-1|.|TRBJ2-1
TGCGCCAGCAGCTTGGCCGGGTCCTACAATGAGCAGTTCTTC
CASSLAGSYNEQFF
>TRBD2|TRBV5-5|.|TRBJ2-1
TGTGCCAGCAGCACCGGACTAACGGGGGGGATGAATGAGCAGTTCTTC
CASSTGLTGGMNEQFF
>TRBD1|TRBV11-3|few|TRBJ1-3
TGTGCCAGCAGCTTAGGACAGGGGGCGAGCTCTGGAAACACCATATATTTT
CASSLGQGASSGNTIYF
>TRBD1|TRBV5-1|.|TRBJ2-1
TGCGCCAGCAGCCCCGGGACAGGATACAATGAGGAGCAGTTCTTC
CASSPGTGYNEEQFF
>.|TRBV4-3|.|TRBJ1-1
TGCGCCAGCAGCCACCGAGACAGGCACACTGAAGCTTTCTTT
CASSHRDRHTEAFF
>.|TRBV24-1|.|TRBJ2-3
TGTGCCACCAGCAATCAGCCGGGGGGCACAGATACGCAGTATTTT
CATSNQPGGTDTQYF
>.|TRBV6-6|.|TRBJ2-1
TGTGCCAGCAGTTACGAGACACCAACCTACAATGAGCAGTTCTTC
CASSYETPTYNEQFF
>TRBD1|TRBV7-2|.|TRBJ1-1
TGTGCCAGCAGCTTAGTATCCGGGACAGCGTATGAAGCTTTCTTT
CASSLVSGTAYEAFF
>TRBD1|TRBV29-1|.|TRBJ1-1
TGCAGCGTGAAGACAGGGACTAACACTGAAGCTTTCTTT
CSVKTGTNTEAFF
>TRBD2|TRBV2|.|TRBJ2-1
TGTGCCAGCAGTTTTGCTAGCGGGAGCGAAGATGAGCAGTTCTTC
CASSFASGSEDEQFF
>TRBD1|TRBV6-6|.|TRBJ1-1
TGTGCCAGCAGTCCCGGGACAGCGAACACTGAAGCTTTCTTT
CASSPGTANTEAFF